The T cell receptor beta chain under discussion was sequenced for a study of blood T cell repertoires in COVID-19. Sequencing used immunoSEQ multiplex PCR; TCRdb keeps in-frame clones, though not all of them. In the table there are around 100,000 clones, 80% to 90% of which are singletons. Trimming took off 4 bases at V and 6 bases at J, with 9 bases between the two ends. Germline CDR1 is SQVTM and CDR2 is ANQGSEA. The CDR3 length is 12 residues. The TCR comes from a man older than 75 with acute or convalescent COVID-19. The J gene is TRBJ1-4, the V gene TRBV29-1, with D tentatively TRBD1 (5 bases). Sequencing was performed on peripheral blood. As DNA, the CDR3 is TGCAGCGTTGCGGGGGTTGATGAAAAACTGTTTTTT. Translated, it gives CSVAGVDEKLFF.